This TCR beta chain is drawn from a study of T cell responses to AZD1222 COVID-19 vaccine. Only in-frame clones appear in the TCRdb table, and some are missing; sequencing was by immunoSEQ multiplex PCR. The table includes some 150,000 clones, around 88% detected once. This clone was seen only once. Its antigen is undetermined. The CDR3 length is 16 residues. Germline loops: CDR1 SGHNT, CDR2 YYREEE (reference sequence). Trimming cost V 4 bases and J 5 bases; bases outside gene matches: 7. Study-wide findings and caveats: Within unmutated variant regions lay the reported targets of nearly half of spike-specific TCRs.

V and J are TRBV5-4 and TRBJ2-3, with 13 bases aligning to TRBD2. Here the sequenced sample was peripheral blood, taken on day 0 of MenACWY control vaccination. The TCR sequence derives from an adult in good health. The CDR3 here is CASSTLAGGPQDTQYF. The CDR3, as DNA: TGTGCCAGCAGCACACTAGCGGGGGGGCCCCAAGATACGCAGTATTTT.